Below are 5 T cell receptor beta chains sequenced from a single sample in a study of CD8+CD57+ T cells in acquired aplastic anemia. Both TCR beta VDJ combination and CDR3 sequence profiling were carried out. Genomic DNA was the template for this profiling. One entry per CDR3 protein, called by TCRdb with MiXCR from the reads. Here the sample spans 150,000 to 200,000 distinct CDR3 sequences, less than 60% being singletons. Patients included in sequencing had previously demonstrated CD8+CD57+ cell expansion by flow cytometry. The sequencing sample was made of sorted CD4+, CD8+, or CD8+CD57+ T cells (not recorded which) from PBMCs. The receptors originated from a human donor with aplastic anemia.

This clonotype was picked up a small number of times. The rearrangement joins TRBV29-1 to TRBJ2-5, with D perhaps TRBD1 or TRBD2 (5 bases each). The CDR3 is made up of 13 amino acids. V lost 5 bases and J 3 bases, leaving 13 bases between the germline ends. The germline CDR1 and CDR2 sequences are SQVTM and ANQGSEA. CDR3 in amino acids: CSVPGTFEETQYF. CDR3 in DNA: TGCAGCGTTCCCGGGACCTTCGAAGAGACCCAGTACTTC.

Many counts were recorded for this clonotype. V gene TRBV20-1 combines with J gene TRBJ2-7; the D gene is possibly TRBD1 (6 bases). This CDR3 comprises 12 residues. Germline lookup yields CDR1 DFQATT and CDR2 SNEGSKA (reference sequence). The V and J ends lost 3 bases and 3 bases respectively, with 9 bases between them. In DNA form, the CDR3 reads TGCAGTGCTAGCGGGACACACTACGAGCAGTACTTC. It yields the protein CSASGTHYEQYF.

The J gene is TRBJ2-5, the V gene TRBV5-6; D assignment may be TRBD1 or TRBD2 (6 bases each). The CDR3 is made up of 13 amino acids. Germline-derived CDR1 and CDR2 are SGHDT and YYEEEE. V was shortened by 0 bases and J by 4 bases, with 7 bases between the two germline ends. CDR3 sequence reads: CASSLGGAETQYF. The CDR3 coding sequence is TGTGCCAGCAGCTTGGGGGGGGCAGAGACCCAGTACTTC.

The chain links TRBV20-1 to TRBJ2-5; 11 bases fit TRBD1. Trimming cost V 6 bases and J 4 bases; bases outside gene matches: 7. The CDR3 is 14 residues long. Per the germline V gene, CDR1 is DFQATT and CDR2 is SNEGSKA (reference sequence). DNA of the CDR3: TGCAGTGCCGGGGGGACAGGGGGATCAGAGACCCAGTACTTC. Protein: CSAGGTGGSETQYF.

There are many counts of this clonotype. The chain has TRBV7-2 and TRBJ2-7; D gene uncertain. Per germline, CDR1 SGHTA and CDR2 FQGNSA. Trimming took off 5 bases at V and 0 bases at J, with 14 bases between the two ends. This CDR3 is built from 15 residues. CDR3 nucleotide sequence: TGTGCCAGCAGCCGTACCGGGCCCACCTCCTACGAGCAGTACTTC. It encodes CASSRTGPTSYEQYF.